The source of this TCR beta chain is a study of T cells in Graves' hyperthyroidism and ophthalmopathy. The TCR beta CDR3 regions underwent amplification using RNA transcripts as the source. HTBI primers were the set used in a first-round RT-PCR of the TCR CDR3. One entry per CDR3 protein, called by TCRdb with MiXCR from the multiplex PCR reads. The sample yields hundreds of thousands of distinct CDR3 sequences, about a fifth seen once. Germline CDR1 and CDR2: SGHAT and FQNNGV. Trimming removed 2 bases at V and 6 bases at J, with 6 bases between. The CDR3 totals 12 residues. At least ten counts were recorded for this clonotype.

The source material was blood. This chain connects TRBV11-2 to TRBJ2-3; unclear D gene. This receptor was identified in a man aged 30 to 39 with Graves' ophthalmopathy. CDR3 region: CASSLNEDTQYF. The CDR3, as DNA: TGTGCCAGCAGCTTAAACGAGGATACGCAGTATTTT.